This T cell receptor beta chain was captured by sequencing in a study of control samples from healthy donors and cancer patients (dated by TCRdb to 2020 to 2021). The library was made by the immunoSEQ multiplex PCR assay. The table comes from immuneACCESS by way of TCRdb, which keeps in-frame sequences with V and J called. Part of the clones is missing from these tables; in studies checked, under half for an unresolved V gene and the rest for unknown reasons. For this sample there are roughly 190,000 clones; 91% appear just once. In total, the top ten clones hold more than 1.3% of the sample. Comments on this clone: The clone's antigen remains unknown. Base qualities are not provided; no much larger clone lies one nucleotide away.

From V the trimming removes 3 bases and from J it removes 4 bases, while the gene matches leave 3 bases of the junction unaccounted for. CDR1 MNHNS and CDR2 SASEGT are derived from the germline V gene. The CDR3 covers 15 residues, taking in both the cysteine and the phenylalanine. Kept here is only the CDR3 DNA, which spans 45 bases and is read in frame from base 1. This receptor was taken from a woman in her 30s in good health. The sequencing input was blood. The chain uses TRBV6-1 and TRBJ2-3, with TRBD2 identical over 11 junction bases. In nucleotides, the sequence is TGTGCCAGCAGTGACATTAGCGGGGGGGCAGATACGCAGTATTTT. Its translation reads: CASSDISGGADTQYF.